The source of this T cell receptor (beta chain) is a study of blood T cells in healthy people across ages. As to this clonotype: Its antigen is as yet unknown.

Germline lookup yields CDR1 DFQATT and CDR2 SNEGSKA (reference sequence). The CDR3 runs to 10 residues. Deletions cut 4 bases from V and 13 bases from J, with 11 bases between. Using a J-beta primer mix together with a sample-barcoded 5' primer, a second PCR was run for roughly 7 to 11 cycles. TCRdb reanalysed the 5' RACE reads using MiXCR and keeps one entry per CDR3 protein. The profile shows around 1,600,000 distinct CDR3 sequences, roughly two fifths of them singletons. Notes on the study in general: No conclusive comparison of naive versus antigen-experienced cells was possible with unsorted PBMCs. Donor CMV status was unknown, possibly confounding expanded clonotype changes.

This chain connects TRBV20-1 to TRBJ2-4, with a tentative D call TRBD2 (5 bases). Input material: blood. The receptor was isolated from a young woman in good health. Here the CDR3 DNA reads TGCAGTGCTACGACTGGGGAGCAGTACTTC. Translated, it gives CSATTGEQYF.